This T cell receptor (beta chain) was found in a study of T cells of healthy individuals. TCRdb passed the 5' RACE reads through MiXCR, listing each CDR3 protein once. This sample has about 57,000 distinct CDR3 sequences, with 15% to 20% found just once. The table lists this clonotype with many counts. Trimming removed 0 bases at V and 2 bases at J, with 11 bases between. The germline gives CDR1 MGHRA, CDR2 YSYEKL. The length of the CDR3 is 15 residues. The TCR originated in a human donor in good health. The rearrangement joins TRBV4-1 to TRBJ2-7, with D tentatively TRBD1 (5 bases). CDR3 in amino acids: CASSQDQAGTYEQYF. The CDR3 DNA sequence: TGCGCCAGCAGCCAAGATCAGGCAGGGACCTACGAGCAGTACTTC.